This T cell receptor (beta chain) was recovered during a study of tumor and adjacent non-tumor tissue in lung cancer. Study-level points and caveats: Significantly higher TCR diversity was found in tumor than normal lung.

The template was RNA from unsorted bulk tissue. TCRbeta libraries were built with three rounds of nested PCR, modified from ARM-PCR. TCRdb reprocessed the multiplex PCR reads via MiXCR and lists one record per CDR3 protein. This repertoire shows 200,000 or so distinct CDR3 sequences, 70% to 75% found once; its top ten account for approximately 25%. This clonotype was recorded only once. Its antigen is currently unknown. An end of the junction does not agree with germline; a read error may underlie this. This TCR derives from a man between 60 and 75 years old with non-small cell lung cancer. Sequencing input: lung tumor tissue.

The CDR3 spells CASRSEGRTGTIYEQSF. The CDR3, as DNA: TGTGCCAGCAGATCGGAAGGACGGACAGGGACCATCTACGAGCAGTCATTC. The chain carries TRBV11-2 and TRBJ2-7, with 8 nucleotides matching TRBD1. The CDR3 runs 17 residues. Germline assignment: CDR1 SGHAT and CDR2 FQNNGV.